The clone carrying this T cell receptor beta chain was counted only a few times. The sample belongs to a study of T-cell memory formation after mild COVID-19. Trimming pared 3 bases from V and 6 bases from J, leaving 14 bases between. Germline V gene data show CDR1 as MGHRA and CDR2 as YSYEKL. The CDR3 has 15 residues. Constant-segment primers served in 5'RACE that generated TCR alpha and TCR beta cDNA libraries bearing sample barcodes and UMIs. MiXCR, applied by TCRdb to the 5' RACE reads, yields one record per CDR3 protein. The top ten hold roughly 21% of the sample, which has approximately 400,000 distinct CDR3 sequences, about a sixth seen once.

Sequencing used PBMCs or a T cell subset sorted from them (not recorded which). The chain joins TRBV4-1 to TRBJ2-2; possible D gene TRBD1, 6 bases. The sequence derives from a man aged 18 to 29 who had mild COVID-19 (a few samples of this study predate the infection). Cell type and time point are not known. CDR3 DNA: TGCGCCAGCAGCCAGCGTCGGACAGCGGCCGGGGAGCTGTTTTTT. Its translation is CASSQRRTAAGELFF.